Each of the 29 T cell receptor beta chains below was sequenced from the same sample in a study of blood T cell repertoires in COVID-19. Using immunoSEQ multiplex PCR, the repertoire was profiled, and TCRdb retains in-frame clones only, with some absent. The sample consists of about 77,000 clones, about 92% of them appearing once. The sequenced sample was peripheral blood. The receptor set was obtained from a woman older than 75 with active or convalescent COVID-19.

The chain combines TRBV19 with TRBJ1-2, with TRBD1 as a possible D gene (6 bases). The CDR3 consists of 15 residues. Germline loops: CDR1 LNHDA, CDR2 SQIVND (reference sequence). V shed 5 bases and J shed 2 bases, with 15 bases lying between them. The CDR3 nucleotides are TGTGCCAGTAGTGCCCAAGGGACAAGGAACTATGGCTACACCTTC. It encodes CASSAQGTRNYGYTF.

The rearrangement links TRBV27 to TRBJ2-7; 8 positions agree with TRBD2. The germline gives CDR1 MNHEY, CDR2 SMNVEV (reference sequence). The CDR3 loop spans 15 amino acids. Trimming at V came to 0 bases and at J to 3 bases, leaving 4 bases not matched to a gene. The CDR3 DNA reads TGTGCCAGCAGTTTATCTTCGGGGGGGGACTACGAGCAGTACTTC. The encoded protein is CASSLSSGGDYEQYF.

The CDR3 protein is CASSRRQGLNTEAFF. CDR3 DNA: TGTGCCAGCAGCCGTCGACAGGGTTTGAACACTGAAGCTTTCTTT. This rearrangement joins TRBV7-9 to TRBJ1-1; 7 nucleotides match TRBD1. Trimming cost V 5 bases and J 0 bases; bases outside gene matches: 6. This CDR3 contains 15 residues. CDR1 is SEHNR and CDR2 is FQNEAQ in the germline V gene (reference sequence).

This rearrangement joins TRBV28 to TRBJ1-2; perhaps TRBD1 as D (5 bases). The CDR3 sequence is 15 residues long. The ends were cut back, 3 bases at V and 3 bases at J, with 14 bases in the middle. Germline loops: CDR1 MDHEN, CDR2 SYDVKM. The CDR3 reads CASSFSGGSDYGYTF. The CDR3 region has the DNA TGTGCCAGCAGTTTTAGTGGGGGGTCCGACTATGGCTACACCTTC.

The chain joins TRBV19 to TRBJ2-1, with TRBD2 identical over 8 bases. J lost 9 bases, V lost 3 bases, and 10 bases had no gene match. The CDR3 contains 15 residues. CDR1 is LNHDA and CDR2 is SQIVND in the germline V gene (reference sequence). The CDR3 loop reads CASSIVAGGRGEQFF. CDR3 nucleotides: TGTGCCAGTAGTATTGTCGCGGGGGGTCGCGGTGAGCAGTTCTTC.

The rearrangement joins TRBV14 to TRBJ2-7; D is unresolved. Deletions cut 0 bases from V and 7 bases from J, with 10 bases between. CDR3 size: 13 residues. CDR1 and CDR2 (germline): SGHDN, FVKESK. CDR3 nucleotide sequence: TGTGCCAGCAGCCAAGATTCGTTCAGAGAGCAGTACTTC. Amino acids: CASSQDSFREQYF.

This clone was seen a handful of times. V gene TRBV28 combines with J gene TRBJ1-4; 7 positions agree with TRBD1. Germline V gives CDR1 MDHEN, CDR2 SYDVKM. With V trimmed by 5 bases and J by 2 bases, 8 bases remained unmatched. This CDR3 has 16 amino acids. The CDR3 loop reads CASSPTGVSTNEKLFF. The CDR3 bases are TGTGCCAGCAGTCCCACAGGGGTATCGACTAATGAAAAACTGTTTTTT.

The CDR3 reads CASSSGGANTEAFF. Here the CDR3 DNA reads TGTGCCAGCAGCTCTGGGGGCGCGAACACTGAAGCTTTCTTT. V and J are TRBV7-3 and TRBJ1-1, with a weak D call TRBD1 (6 bases). The germline V gene encodes CDR1 SGHTA and CDR2 FQGTGA. The CDR3 contains 14 residues. The ends were cut back, 4 bases at V and 1 base at J, with 10 bases in the middle.

The chain couples TRBV4-3 to TRBJ2-7; 10 bases fit TRBD1. This CDR3 is 15 amino acids long. CDR1 and CDR2 (germline): LGHNA, YSLEER. V lost 6 bases and J lost 2; bases outside the gene matches: 7. The CDR3 protein is CASSITGTGAYEQYF. The CDR3 region has the DNA TGCGCCAGCAGTATCACCGGGACAGGGGCCTACGAGCAGTACTTC.

The chain employs TRBV25-1 and TRBJ1-4, with 7 nucleotides matching TRBD1. J lost 8 bases, V lost 2 bases, and 5 bases had no gene match. The CDR3 runs to 14 residues. The germline V gene has CDR1 MGHDK and CDR2 SYGVNS. CDR3 in amino acids: CASSETGVREKLFF. The CDR3 nucleotides read TGTGCCAGCAGTGAAACAGGGGTTCGGGAAAAACTGTTTTTT.

The rearrangement uses TRBV28 and TRBJ2-7; TRBD2 matches 8 bases. CDR1 is MDHEN and CDR2 is SYDVKM in the germline V gene. This CDR3 comprises 14 residues. V lost 5 bases, J lost 1 base, and 4 bases stayed unmatched. The CDR3: CASSRGGISYEQYF. CDR3 DNA sequence: TGTGCCAGCAGTCGCGGGGGGATTTCCTACGAGCAGTACTTC. The full variable domain, in which reference TRBV28 and TRBJ2-7 provide the parts outside the CDR3, is DVKVTQSSRYLVKRTGEKVFLECVQDMDHENMFWYRQDPGLGLRLIYFSYDVKMKEKGDIPEGYSVSREKKERFSLILESASTNQTSMYLCASSRGGISYEQYFGPGTRLTVT.

This clone was seen more than once but under ten times. The chain has TRBV9 and TRBJ1-2; D not certain. The germline gives CDR1 SGDLS, CDR2 YYNGEE. V gave up 0 bases and J gave up 11 bases, with 5 bases separating them. CDR3 length: 10 amino acids. CDR3 coding DNA: TGTGCCAGCAGCGTAGTGTCTTACACCTTC. This translates into CASSVVSYTF.

The gene calls are TRBV4-1 and TRBJ1-3; weak D call: TRBD1 (6 bases). The CDR3 length is 16 residues. Trimming took off 4 bases at V and 4 bases at J, with 17 bases between the two ends. From germline, CDR1 is MGHRA and CDR2 YSYEKL. CDR3 nucleotides: TGCGCCAGCAGCCGTGGTGGCGTCACAGGGGGAAACACCATATATTTT. Translating it yields CASSRGGVTGGNTIYF.

This clone was seen once. The V call is TRBV29-1, the J call TRBJ2-1; 8 bases align to TRBD1. The CDR3 loop spans 11 amino acids. Germline lookup yields CDR1 SQVTM and CDR2 ANQGSEA. J was trimmed by 6 bases and V by 6 bases; bases with no gene match: 1. CDR3 nucleotide sequence: TGCAGCGTAGGGACAGGCAATGAGCAGTTCTTC. It codes for CSVGTGNEQFF.

The rearrangement links TRBV28 to TRBJ1-2; 7 positions agree with TRBD1. The CDR3 contains 15 residues. The germline V gene encodes CDR1 MDHEN and CDR2 SYDVKM. Trimming took 5 bases from V and 4 from J; bases not matched to a gene: 10. CDR3 sequence reads: CASSPRLGDSYGYTF. The CDR3 region has the DNA TGTGCCAGCAGTCCCCGCTTGGGGGACAGCTATGGCTACACCTTC.

This sequence joins TRBV29-1 and TRBJ2-1, with 7 nucleotides matching TRBD2. V was pared by 1 base and J by 4 bases, with 4 bases of the junction left unmatched. CDR3 length equals 14 residues. The germline V gene encodes CDR1 SQVTM and CDR2 ANQGSEA. CDR3 in amino acids: CSVEGLAEYNEQFF. The CDR3 nucleotides read TGCAGCGTTGAAGGGCTAGCGGAGTACAATGAGCAGTTCTTC.

The chain is built from TRBV4-1 and TRBJ2-2; possible D gene TRBD2, 6 bases. Trimming took off 8 bases at V and 6 bases at J, with 10 bases between the two ends. The germline gives CDR1 MGHRA, CDR2 YSYEKL. The CDR3 covers 12 residues. The CDR3 loop is CASRGSPGELFF. For the CDR3, the DNA is TGCGCCAGCCGGGGGTCGCCCGGGGAGCTGTTTTTT.

Details on this clone: Additional DNA sequences in this sample encode the identical CDR3. The CDR3 is CASSSQGGNTEAFF. For the CDR3, the DNA is TGTGCCAGCAGCTCGCAGGGGGGGAACACTGAAGCTTTCTTT. The chain links TRBV7-3 to TRBJ1-1, with TRBD1 matching over 7 bases. The CDR3 consists of 14 residues. Germline V CDR1 and CDR2: SGHTA, FQGTGA. With V trimmed by 4 bases and J by 1 base, 3 bases remained unmatched.

In nucleotides, the CDR3 is TGTGCCATCAGTGACCCGAGGGGGGGCAACACCGGGGAGCTGTTTTTT. This translates into CAISDPRGGNTGELFF. J is TRBJ2-2 and V is TRBV10-3, with a tentative D call TRBD2 (7 bases). V was cut by 3 bases and J by 2 bases, with 13 bases left in between. Germline values: CDR1 ENHRY, CDR2 SYGVKD. The CDR3 is made up of 16 amino acids.

V is TRBV7-9 and J is TRBJ1-2; TRBD1 aligns across 7 bases. Losses at the gene ends were 3 bases for V and 5 bases for J; bases not matched to a gene: 12. This CDR3 region has 16 residues. Germline CDR1 is SEHNR and CDR2 is FQNEAQ (reference sequence). The CDR3 is CASSLPAGTALYGYTF. The CDR3 DNA reads as TGTGCCAGCAGCTTGCCCGCCGGGACAGCACTTTATGGCTACACCTTC.

This chain's CDR3 is CASSQRGGKRTQYF. The CDR3 nucleotides read TGTGCCAGCAGCCAACGGGGGGGTAAGAGAACCCAGTACTTC. The rearrangement joins TRBV13 to TRBJ2-5, with 8 nucleotides matching TRBD2. The germline V gene encodes CDR1 PRHDT and CDR2 FYEKMQ (reference sequence). V shed 5 bases, J shed 8 bases, and the junction held 10 bases outside the gene matches. The CDR3 is 14 amino acids.

The rearrangement links TRBV3-1 (or the pseudogene TRBV3-2) to TRBJ2-3; 11 positions agree with TRBD2. The CDR3 runs 19 residues. CDR1 and CDR2 from the germline V gene are LGHDT and YNNKEL (reference sequence). J was trimmed by 2 bases and V by 4 bases; bases with no gene match: 14. CDR3 DNA sequence: TGTGCCAGCAGCCCCACCGGGACTAGCGGAAGAATCTACACAGATACGCAGTATTTT. Its translation is CASSPTGTSGRIYTDTQYF.

This sequence joins TRBV5-6 and TRBJ1-2, with D tentatively TRBD1 (5 bases). Looked up from germline, CDR1 is SGHDT and CDR2 is YYEEEE. V shed 4 bases and J shed 12 bases, with 16 bases lying between them. CDR3 length: 12 amino acids. CDR3 sequence (DNA): TGTGCCAGCAGCCCTGGGGCAGGGAGGAACACCTTC. It codes for CASSPGAGRNTF.

This sequence joins TRBV5-6 and TRBJ1-4; 9 positions agree with TRBD1. V trimming: 5 bases; J trimming: 8 bases; junction bases outside the gene matches: 13. This CDR3 is 16 amino acids long. Germline V CDR1 and CDR2: SGHDT, YYEEEE. CDR3 residues: CASSGIEQGAVEKLFF. CDR3 DNA: TGTGCCAGCAGTGGGATCGAACAGGGGGCTGTAGAAAAACTGTTTTTT.

The V call is TRBV28, the J call TRBJ1-1, with 9 positions matching TRBD1. This CDR3 has 13 amino acids. V lost 8 bases to trimming and J lost 5 bases; unmatched junction nucleotides: 6. Germline V gene lookup returns CDR1 MDHEN and CDR2 SYDVKM. The DNA of the CDR3 is TGTGCCAGCGGTACAGGGGGCGAGACTGAAGCTTTCTTT. This translates into CASGTGGETEAFF.

This clone was picked up a small number of times. V usage is TRBV5-3 and J usage is TRBJ1-5; D is ambiguous. TRBV5-3 is treated as an ORF (open reading frame) with a function not yet certain. The CDR3 loop spans 14 amino acids. V was shortened by 5 bases and J by 3 bases, with 12 bases between the two germline ends. The chain's CDR3 is CARRSQVFNQPQHF. For the CDR3, the DNA is TGTGCCAGAAGATCCCAGGTTTTCAATCAGCCCCAGCATTTT.

This clone was seen just once. The V call is TRBV6-5, the J call TRBJ1-6; 7 bases align to TRBD1. The CDR3 totals 16 residues. V lost 2 bases, J lost 6 bases, and 7 bases stayed unmatched. Looked up from germline, CDR1 is MNHEY and CDR2 is SVGAGI. The CDR3 nucleotides read TGTGCCAGCAGTTACCGAGGGGGCGTTGGTAATTCACCCCTCCACTTT. This translates into CASSYRGGVGNSPLHF.

V usage is TRBV13 and J usage is TRBJ2-1, with D tentatively TRBD1 (5 bases). Germline values: CDR1 PRHDT, CDR2 FYEKMQ (reference sequence). CDR3 size: 14 residues. V was pared by 5 bases and J by 3 bases, with 11 bases between. The CDR3 reads CASSPRVVYNEQFF. In nucleotides, the CDR3 is TGTGCCAGCAGCCCCAGGGTGGTCTACAATGAGCAGTTCTTC.

The chain couples TRBV11-2 to TRBJ1-2; unclear D gene. Per the germline V gene, CDR1 is SGHAT and CDR2 is FQNNGV. The CDR3 spans 12 residues. Trimming left V 4 bases short and J 7 bases short, with 10 bases between. This CDR3 is CASSSPPSGYTF. Here the CDR3 DNA reads TGTGCCAGCAGCTCCCCCCCTTCTGGCTACACCTTC.